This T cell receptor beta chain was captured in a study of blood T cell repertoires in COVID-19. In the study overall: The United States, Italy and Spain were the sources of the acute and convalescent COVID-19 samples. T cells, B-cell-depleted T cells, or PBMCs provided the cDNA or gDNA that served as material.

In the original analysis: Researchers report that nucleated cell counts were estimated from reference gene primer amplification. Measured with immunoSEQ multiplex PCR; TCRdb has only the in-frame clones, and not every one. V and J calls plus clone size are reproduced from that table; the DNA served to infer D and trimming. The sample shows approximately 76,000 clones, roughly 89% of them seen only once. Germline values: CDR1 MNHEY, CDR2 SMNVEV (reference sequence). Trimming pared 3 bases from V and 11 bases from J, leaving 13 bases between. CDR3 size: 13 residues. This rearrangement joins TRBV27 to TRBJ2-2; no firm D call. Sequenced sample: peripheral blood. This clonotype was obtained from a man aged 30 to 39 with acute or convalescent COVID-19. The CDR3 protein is CASSLAKANELFF. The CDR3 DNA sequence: TGTGCCAGCAGTTTGGCGAAAGCGAATGAGCTGTTTTTT.